The rows below give T cell receptor beta chains drawn from one sample of a study of shared clonotypes between healthy human individuals. Data came from immunoSEQ multiplex PCR; TCRdb stores just in-frame clones and leaves some out. The sample contains about 550,000 clones, roughly 96% of which appear only once. The sequenced material came from naive CD8+ T cells sorted from blood. Receptors originate from a woman in her twenties or thirties in good health. Each CDR3 is given with its conserved first and last residue. Each record gives: J gene, clone size, V gene, D gene, CDR3 protein, CDR3 DNA. A D gene is named only where the DNA matches it firmly. Rows give clone size only sometimes, using once, few, many, or a class for an expanded clone.

TRBJ1-6	NA	TRBV6-1	NA	CASGEGGNSPLHF	TGTGCCAGCGGTGAGGGGGGCAATTCACCCCTCCACTTT
TRBJ2-7	NA	TRBV27	NA	CASSFVGAYEQYF	TGTGCCAGCAGTTTCGTTGGGGCCTACGAGCAGTACTTC
TRBJ2-2	NA	TRBV9	NA	CASSGSGELFF	TGTGCCAGCAGCGGGTCCGGGGAGCTGTTTTTT
TRBJ1-1	NA	TRBV7-6	NA	CATNGSGETFF	TGTGCCACTAACGGATCCGGGGAAACTTTCTTT
TRBJ2-3	once	TRBV27	TRBD2	CASESTAGGTDTQYF	TGTGCCAGCGAGTCCACCGCGGGAGGCACAGATACGCAGTATTTT
TRBJ1-2	NA	TRBV10-3	NA	CAISGKLNYGYTF	TGTGCCATCAGTGGGAAGCTAAACTATGGCTACACCTTC
TRBJ2-2	NA	TRBV7-6	NA	CASSLAGGRYTGELFF	TGTGCCAGCAGCTTAGCGGGGGGGCGGTACACCGGGGAGCTGTTTTTT
TRBJ2-5	NA	TRBV9	NA	CASSAPEDVKTQYF	TGTGCCAGCAGCGCACCTGAGGATGTAAAGACCCAGTACTTC
TRBJ2-1	NA	TRBV2	NA	CASSGGYEQFF	TGTGCCAGCAGTGGGGGGTATGAGCAGTTCTTC
TRBJ2-7	NA	TRBV15	TRBD1	CATSRGRTGGHEQYF	TGTGCCACCAGCAGGGGCCGGACAGGGGGGCACGAGCAGTACTTC
TRBJ2-1	NA	TRBV7-3	TRBD2	CASSFQTSGRSEQFF	TGTGCCAGCAGCTTCCAGACTAGCGGGAGGAGTGAGCAGTTCTTC
TRBJ2-7	NA	TRBV19	NA	CASSRDGYEQYF	TGTGCCAGTAGTCGGGACGGCTACGAGCAGTACTTC
TRBJ2-7	NA	TRBV27	TRBD2	CASSLLAGGLDEQYF	TGTGCCAGCAGTTTACTAGCGGGAGGTTTAGACGAGCAGTACTTC
TRBJ2-5	NA	TRBV19	NA	CASSIAPGETQYF	TGTGCCAGTAGTATAGCCCCGGGAGAGACCCAGTACTTC
TRBJ2-3	NA	TRBV19	NA	CASTGFATDTQYF	TGTGCCAGTACGGGGTTCGCGACAGATACGCAGTATTTT
TRBJ2-2	NA	TRBV10-1	TRBD2	CAAPTVCGGNTGELFF	TGCGCCGCCCCCACAGTGTGCGGGGGTAACACCGGGGAGCTGTTTTTT
TRBJ1-2	NA	TRBV15	TRBD1	CATSSRGGRYGYTF	TGTGCCACCAGCAGCCGAGGGGGCCGGTATGGCTACACCTTC
TRBJ2-7	NA	TRBV10-1	NA	CASSDGPYGNEQYF	TGCGCCAGCAGTGACGGGCCCTACGGTAACGAGCAGTACTTC
TRBJ2-2	NA	TRBV7-9	TRBD2	CASTPPEREDTGELFF	TGTGCCAGCACCCCGCCAGAGCGGGAGGACACCGGGGAGCTGTTTTTT
TRBJ1-1	few	TRBV4-2	NA	CASSRPRFMNTEAFF	TGTGCCAGCAGCCGACCACGTTTCATGAACACTGAAGCTTTCTTT
TRBJ1-2	NA	TRBV10-3	TRBD1	CAISPGTGASSGYTF	TGTGCCATCAGTCCAGGGACAGGCGCTTCGAGTGGCTACACCTTC
TRBJ2-7	NA	TRBV6-1	NA	CASSEGPLYEQYF	TGTGCCAGCAGTGAAGGACCCCTGTACGAGCAGTACTTC
TRBJ2-1	NA	TRBV27	NA	CASIVDRDYRNEQFF	TGTGCCAGCATCGTGGACAGGGACTACCGCAATGAGCAGTTCTTC
TRBJ1-1	NA	TRBV25-1	TRBD1	CASSEGTGSGAFF	TGTGCCAGCAGTGAAGGGACAGGAAGCGGAGCTTTCTTT
TRBJ2-7	NA	TRBV20-1	NA	CSATNTYEQYF	TGCAGTGCTACGAATACCTACGAGCAGTACTTC
TRBJ2-3	NA	TRBV11-2	NA	CASSLWENTDTQYF	TGTGCCAGCAGCTTATGGGAAAACACAGATACGCAGTATTTT
TRBJ2-3	NA	TRBV27	TRBD2	CASRGTSGRSTDTQYF	TGTGCCAGCAGGGGGACTAGCGGGAGGAGCACAGATACGCAGTATTTT
TRBJ2-5	NA	TRBV27	NA	CASSPLTGQETQYF	TGTGCCAGCAGTCCCCTGACAGGACAAGAGACCCAGTACTTC
TRBJ1-5	NA	TRBV7-2	NA	CASSLPTGNQPQHF	TGTGCCAGCAGCTTACCCACAGGGAATCAGCCCCAGCATTTT
TRBJ2-7	NA	TRBV28	NA	CASTPRVTAYEQYF	TGTGCCAGCACCCCGCGGGTGACTGCCTACGAGCAGTACTTC
TRBJ1-1	NA	TRBV29-1	TRBD1	CSVAQGLNTEAFF	TGCAGCGTTGCACAGGGGTTGAACACTGAAGCTTTCTTT
TRBJ1-1	NA	TRBV4-2	NA	CASSHEEGSATEAFF	TGTGCCAGCAGCCATGAGGAAGGGTCGGCCACTGAAGCTTTCTTT
TRBJ2-3	NA	TRBV5-6	TRBD2	CASSPLAGGTDTQYF	TGTGCCAGCAGCCCACTAGCGGGAGGCACAGATACGCAGTATTTT
TRBJ1-1	NA	TRBV29-1	NA	CSVLELGDEAFF	TGCAGCGTTCTCGAATTGGGCGATGAAGCTTTCTTT
TRBJ1-4	NA	TRBV13	NA	CASSFGWSGEKLFF	TGTGCCAGCAGCTTTGGATGGAGTGGGGAAAAACTGTTTTTT
TRBJ2-1	NA	TRBV6-1	NA	CASSQGNEQFF	TGTGCCAGCAGTCAGGGTAATGAGCAGTTCTTC
TRBJ1-1	NA	TRBV2	NA	CASSVSTEAFF	TGTGCCAGCAGTGTGTCCACTGAAGCTTTCTTT
TRBJ2-3	NA	TRBV11-2	NA	CASSPSDWRTDTQYF	TGTGCCAGCAGCCCCTCGGACTGGCGCACAGATACGCAGTATTTT